These 8 T cell receptor beta chains were sequenced from one sample in a study of T cells in Graves' hyperthyroidism and ophthalmopathy. Using RNA transcripts as the source, TCR beta CDR3 regions were amplified. The TCR CDR3 was amplified in a first-round RT-PCR using the HTBI primer set. TCRdb independently ran MiXCR on the multiplex PCR reads; one entry per CDR3 protein. Of about 250,000 distinct CDR3 sequences listed, over 20% are singletons. The sequencing sample was made of blood. These TCRs come from a woman aged 40 to 55 with Graves' ophthalmopathy.

Turning to this clonotype: This may be a read error, as it is one base from a much larger clone. The V and J genes are TRBV9 and TRBJ2-7; 10 bases are a match to TRBD2. The CDR3 sequence is 15 residues long. Germline values: CDR1 SGDLS, CDR2 YYNGEE. J gave up 2 bases and V 7 bases, and 9 bases lay outside the gene matches. The CDR3 nucleotides are TGTGCCAGCGGCGAGGGACTAGCGTGCACCTACGAGCAGTACTTC. Protein product: CASGEGLACTYEQYF.

The V and J genes are TRBV11-2 and TRBJ1-5, with a weak D call TRBD1 (6 bases). The CDR3 is made up of 18 amino acids. Germline V gene data show CDR1 as SGHAT and CDR2 as FQNNGV. Trimming stripped 6 bases from V and 0 bases from J, with 21 bases between. The CDR3 loop reads CASSLYDRSIFSNQPQHF. The CDR3 DNA is TGTGCCAGCAGTTTATACGACAGGTCGATTTTTAGCAATCAGCCCCAGCATTTT. The full variable domain, in which reference TRBV11-2 and TRBJ1-5 provide the parts outside the CDR3, is EAGVAQSPRYKIIEKRQSVAFWCNPISGHATLYWYQQILGQGPKLLIQFQNNGVVDDSQLPKDRFSAERLKGVDSTLKIQPAKLEDSAVYLCASSLYDRSIFSNQPQHFGDGTRLSIL.

This clonotype was found many times. This rearrangement joins TRBV6-1 to TRBJ2-2, with TRBD2 as a possible D gene (5 bases). Between the trimmed V and J ends, which lost 11 bases and 5 bases, there was a span of 12 bases. The CDR3 covers 12 residues. CDR1 and CDR2 from the germline V gene are MNHNS and SASEGT. The CDR3 DNA sequence: TGTGCCTCCTTTCCGGGGACCGGGGAGCTGTTTTTT. Protein sequence: CASFPGTGELFF.

The V call is TRBV11-2, the J call TRBJ1-1; the match to TRBD1 covers 8 bases. V lost 7 bases, J lost 5 bases, and 12 bases stayed unmatched. Germline V gene data show CDR1 as SGHAT and CDR2 as FQNNGV. This CDR3 is built from 15 residues. CDR3 nucleotide sequence: TGTGCCAGCAACCGTGCCGGTAACAGGGGGACTGAAGCTTTCTTT. Its protein product is CASNRAGNRGTEAFF.

There are many counts of this clonotype. This chain links TRBV28 with TRBJ2-7; D may be TRBD1 (5 bases). The CDR3 sequence is 14 residues long. CDR1 and CDR2 (germline): MDHEN, SYDVKM. Trimming took off 5 bases at V and 3 bases at J, with 14 bases between the two ends. CDR3 region: CASSTPTELYEQYF. CDR3 DNA: TGTGCCAGCAGTACCCCGACAGAGCTCTACGAGCAGTACTTC.

In its sample, this clonotype was seen many times. V is TRBV20-1 and J is TRBJ1-5; 12 nucleotides agree with TRBD1. The CDR3 contains 18 residues. The trim removed 3 bases at V and 1 base at J, leaving 10 bases unmatched. The germline V gene has CDR1 DFQATT and CDR2 SNEGSKA (reference sequence). Here the CDR3 DNA reads TGCAGTGCTAGTCCCGGTTGGGACAGGGGGCTGAGCAATCAGCCCCAGCATTTT. Protein product: CSASPGWDRGLSNQPQHF.

This clonotype turned up a few times. The chain joins TRBV11-2 to TRBJ2-5, with TRBD2 matching 9 bases. The CDR3 totals 17 residues. J was trimmed by 5 bases and V by 5 bases; bases with no gene match: 15. Germline CDR1 is SGHAT and CDR2 is FQNNGV. CDR3 region: CASSLSPGLAFVETQYF. CDR3 DNA: TGTGCCAGCAGCCTATCTCCGGGACTAGCATTCGTCGAGACCCAGTACTTC. Combining the CDR3 with reference TRBV11-2 and TRBJ2-5 gives the whole variable domain EAGVAQSPRYKIIEKRQSVAFWCNPISGHATLYWYQQILGQGPKLLIQFQNNGVVDDSQLPKDRFSAERLKGVDSTLKIQPAKLEDSAVYLCASSLSPGLAFVETQYFGPGTRLLVL.

This clonotype was found many times. V is TRBV30 and J is TRBJ1-5, with D tentatively TRBD1 (5 bases). This CDR3 is 15 amino acids long. Per germline, CDR1 GTSNPN and CDR2 SVGIG (reference sequence). The germline V and J ends were trimmed by 5 bases and 6 bases, with 20 bases remaining between them. The CDR3 protein is CAWGPGTHPGQPQHF. In nucleotides, the CDR3 is TGTGCCTGGGGTCCAGGGACCCACCCGGGTCAGCCCCAGCATTTT. The full variable domain, its missing parts supplied by reference TRBV30 and TRBJ1-5, is SQTIHQWPATLVQPVGSPLSLECTVEGTSNPNLYWYRQAAGRGLQLLFYSVGIGQISSEVPQNLSASRPQDRQFILSSKKLLLSDSGFYLCAWGPGTHPGQPQHFGDGTRLSIL.